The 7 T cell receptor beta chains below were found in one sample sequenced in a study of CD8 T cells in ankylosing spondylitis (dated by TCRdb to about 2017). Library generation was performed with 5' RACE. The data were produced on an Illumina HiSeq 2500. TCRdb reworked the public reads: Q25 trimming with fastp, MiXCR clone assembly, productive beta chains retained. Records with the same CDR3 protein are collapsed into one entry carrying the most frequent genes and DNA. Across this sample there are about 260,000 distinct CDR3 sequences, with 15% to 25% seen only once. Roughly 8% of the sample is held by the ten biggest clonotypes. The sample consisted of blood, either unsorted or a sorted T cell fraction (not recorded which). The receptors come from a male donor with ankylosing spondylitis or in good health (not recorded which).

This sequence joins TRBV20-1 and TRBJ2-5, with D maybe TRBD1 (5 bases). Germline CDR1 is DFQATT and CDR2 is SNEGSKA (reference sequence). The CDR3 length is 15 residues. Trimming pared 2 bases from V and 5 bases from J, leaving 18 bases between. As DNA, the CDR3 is TGCAGTGCTAGAATGTCAGGGTTATTGTTGGAGACCCAGTACTTC. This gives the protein CSARMSGLLLETQYF.

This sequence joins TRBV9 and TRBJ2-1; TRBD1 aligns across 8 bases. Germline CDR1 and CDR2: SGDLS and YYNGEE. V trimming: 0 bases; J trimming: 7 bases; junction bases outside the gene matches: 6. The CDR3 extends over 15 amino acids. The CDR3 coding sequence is TGTGCCAGCAGCGTAGGGACAGGGTGGGAGAATGAGCAGTTCTTC. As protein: CASSVGTGWENEQFF.

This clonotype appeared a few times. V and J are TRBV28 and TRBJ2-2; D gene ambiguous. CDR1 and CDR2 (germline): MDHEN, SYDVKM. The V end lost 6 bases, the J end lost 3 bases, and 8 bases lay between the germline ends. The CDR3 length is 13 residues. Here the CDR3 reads CASRRTDTGELFF. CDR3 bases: TGTGCCAGCAGAAGGACGGACACCGGGGAGCTGTTTTTT.

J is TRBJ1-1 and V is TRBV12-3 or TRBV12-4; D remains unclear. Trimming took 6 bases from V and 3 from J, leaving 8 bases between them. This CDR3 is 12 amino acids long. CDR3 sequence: CASSRRDTEAFF. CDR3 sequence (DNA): TGTGCCAGCAGCCGTAGGGACACTGAAGCTTTCTTT.

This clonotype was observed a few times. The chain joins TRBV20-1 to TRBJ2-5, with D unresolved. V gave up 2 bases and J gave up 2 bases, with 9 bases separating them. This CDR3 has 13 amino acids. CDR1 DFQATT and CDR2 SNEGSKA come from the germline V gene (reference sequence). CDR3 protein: CSARWVEQETQYF. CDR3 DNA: TGCAGTGCTAGATGGGTGGAACAAGAGACCCAGTACTTC.

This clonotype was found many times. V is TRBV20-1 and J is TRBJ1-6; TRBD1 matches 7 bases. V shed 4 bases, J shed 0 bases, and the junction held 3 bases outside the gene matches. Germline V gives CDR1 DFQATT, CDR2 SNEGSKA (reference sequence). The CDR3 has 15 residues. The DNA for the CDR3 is TGCAGTGCTATACGGGACAGCTCCTATAATTCACCCCTCCACTTT. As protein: CSAIRDSSYNSPLHF.

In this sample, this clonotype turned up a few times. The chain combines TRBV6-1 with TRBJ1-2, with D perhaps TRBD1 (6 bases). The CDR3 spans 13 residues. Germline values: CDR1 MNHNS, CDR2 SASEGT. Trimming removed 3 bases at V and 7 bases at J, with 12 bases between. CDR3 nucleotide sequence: TGTGCCAGCAGTGATTGGGGGGCATTTGGCTACACCTTC. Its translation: CASSDWGAFGYTF.